This entry lists 25 T cell receptor beta chains sequenced from one sample in a study of shared clonotypes between healthy human individuals. TCRdb's copy holds only in-frame clones and misses some; the assay was immunoSEQ multiplex PCR. The table includes 2 million to 2.5 million clones, less than 95% detected once. Source material: naive CD4+ T cells from PBMCs. Stated subset: CD45RA+ positively selected. Receptors were obtained from a man aged 18 to 30 in good health. Some clones in this sample may be carry-over from other donors' samples.

This chain joins TRBV5-6 and TRBJ1-1, with no clear D. V was trimmed by 2 bases and J by 2 bases, leaving 10 bases between them. The CDR3 is made up of 14 amino acids. In germline, CDR1 is SGHDT, CDR2 YYEEEE. Here the CDR3 DNA reads TGTGCCAGCAGCTTTCGGGAGATCAACACTGAAGCTTTCTTT. It translates to CASSFREINTEAFF.

The chain is built from TRBV4-3 and TRBJ2-3, with 7 bases fitting TRBD2. The germline V gene has CDR1 LGHNA and CDR2 YSLEER. The CDR3 loop spans 16 amino acids. The ends lost 0 bases at V and 2 bases at J; junction bases unmatched: 5. The CDR3: CASSQDRREHTDTQYF. The CDR3 DNA reads as TGCGCCAGCAGCCAAGATCGGCGGGAGCACACAGATACGCAGTATTTT.

The rearrangement links TRBV2 to TRBJ2-4, with 7 bases lining up with TRBD1. The CDR3 spans 18 residues. The V segment lost 4 bases and the J segment 1 base; nucleotides outside the gene matches: 13. Germline CDR1 SNHLY, CDR2 FYNNEI. The CDR3 coding sequence is TGTGCCAGCAGTGGACCGGGACAGAATTTAACGGCCAAAAACATTCAGTACTTC. Its protein is CASSGPGQNLTAKNIQYF.

The chain couples TRBV10-2 to TRBJ1-4; D not certain. Trimming stripped 4 bases from V and 6 bases from J, with 12 bases between. Germline CDR1 and CDR2: WSHSY and SAAADI. The CDR3 is 14 residues long. CDR3 loop: CASSARGIDEKLFF. As DNA, the CDR3 is TGCGCCAGCAGTGCGCGGGGAATAGATGAAAAACTGTTTTTT.

V usage is TRBV27 and J usage is TRBJ2-5; D unresolved. CDR1 is MNHEY, CDR2 SMNVEV, per germline (reference sequence). The V gene lost 2 bases and the J gene lost 4 bases, with 8 bases spanning the gap. CDR3 size: 13 residues. This CDR3 reads CASSLRHPETQYF. The DNA for the CDR3 is TGTGCCAGCAGTTTAAGGCATCCAGAGACCCAGTACTTC.

The chain combines TRBV9 with TRBJ2-6, with 8 bases aligning to TRBD2. The CDR3 covers 15 residues. Germline V gives CDR1 SGDLS, CDR2 YYNGEE. J was trimmed by 2 bases and V by 4 bases; bases with no gene match: 2. DNA of the CDR3: TGTGCCAGCAGCCCGGGGGGGGCTGGGGCCAACGTCCTGACTTTC. Translating it yields CASSPGGAGANVLTF.

In nucleotides, the CDR3 is TGTGCCATCATGGAGGGGCAGCCGGGGACGGATACGCAGTATTTT. Encoded protein: CAIMEGQPGTDTQYF. The chain uses TRBV10-3 and TRBJ2-3; maybe TRBD2 (6 bases). CDR1 and CDR2 (germline): ENHRY, SYGVKD. The CDR3 has 15 amino acids. The V end lost 7 bases, the J end lost 6 bases, and 20 bases lay between the germline ends.

A note on this clone: Other nucleotide sequences from this sample produce the same CDR3. V gene TRBV28 combines with J gene TRBJ2-5; D uncertain. V was clipped by 3 bases and J by 1 base, with 6 bases between them. The germline CDR1 and CDR2 sequences are MDHEN and SYDVKM. This CDR3 comprises 13 residues. The CDR3 protein is CASSLGSQETQYF. The CDR3 DNA follows: TGTGCCAGCAGTTTGGGCAGCCAAGAGACCCAGTACTTC.

The rearrangement links TRBV30 to TRBJ2-7; TRBD1 matches 7 bases. CDR3 size: 13 residues. CDR1 GTSNPN and CDR2 SVGIG come from the germline V gene (reference sequence). With 0 bases clipped from V and 3 bases from J, the junction kept 2 bases outside the gene matches. In DNA, the CDR3 is TGTGCCTGGAGTGTAGACAGGGACTACGAGCAGTACTTC. Translation: CAWSVDRDYEQYF.

The rearrangement links TRBV19 to TRBJ2-1; D may be TRBD1 or TRBD2 (5 bases each). The CDR3 runs to 15 residues. Germline V gene data show CDR1 as LNHDA and CDR2 as SQIVND (reference sequence). Deletions cut 1 base from V and 7 bases from J, with 14 bases between. CDR3 DNA: TGTGCCAGTAGTATAGTCAAGTTTGGGGGAAATGAGCAGTTCTTC. It is translated as CASSIVKFGGNEQFF.

About this clone: The same CDR3 is also encoded by other DNA sequences in this sample. The chain recombines TRBV29-1 with TRBJ1-5, with D perhaps TRBD1 (6 bases). Germline values: CDR1 SQVTM, CDR2 ANQGSEA. V was clipped by 6 bases and J by 0 bases, with 9 bases between them. CDR3 length equals 13 residues. CDR3 nucleotides: TGCAGCGTCGCAGGGGATAGCAATCAGCCCCAGCATTTT. Its translation: CSVAGDSNQPQHF.

J is TRBJ2-7 and V is TRBV29-1; D may correspond to TRBD1 or TRBD2 (5 bases each). V lost 7 bases and J 4 bases, leaving 14 bases between the germline ends. The length of the CDR3 is 12 residues. Looked up from germline, CDR1 is SQVTM and CDR2 is ANQGSEA. CDR3 in amino acids: CSARGLRYEQYF. CDR3 coding DNA: TGCAGCGCCCGGGGCCTGCGTTACGAGCAGTACTTC.

This clone was counted a few times. The sample has other DNA sequences that encode this CDR3 too. V gene TRBV7-9 combines with J gene TRBJ2-7; D uncertain. The CDR3 covers 10 residues. Per germline, CDR1 SEHNR and CDR2 FQNEAQ (reference sequence). V shed 6 bases and J shed 1 base, with 1 base lying between them. The CDR3 sequence: CASSSYEQYF. The CDR3 DNA reads as TGTGCCAGCAGTTCCTACGAGCAGTACTTC.

The V call is TRBV4-2, the J call TRBJ1-2; a weak D match, TRBD1 (6 bases). Trimming left V 0 bases short and J 3 bases short, with 20 bases between. Germline loops: CDR1 LGHNA, CDR2 YNFKEQ. The CDR3 consists of 18 residues. The DNA of the CDR3 is TGTGCCAGCAGCCAAGATGGGTGGCGAGGGGGGGGAGACTATGGCTACACCTTC. This codes for CASSQDGWRGGGDYGYTF.

The rearrangement uses TRBV28 and TRBJ2-3; 12 bases align to TRBD2. The CDR3 contains 15 residues. Trimming took 5 bases from V and 3 from J; bases not matched to a gene: 3. CDR1 is MDHEN, CDR2 SYDVKM, per germline. CDR3: CASSPSGRVTDTQYF. As DNA, the CDR3 is TGTGCCAGCAGTCCTAGCGGGAGGGTGACAGATACGCAGTATTTT.

The chain employs TRBV28 and TRBJ1-4; TRBD1 might be the D (5 bases). Germline V gene lookup returns CDR1 MDHEN and CDR2 SYDVKM. V was shortened by 7 bases and J by 7 bases, with 13 bases between the two germline ends. This CDR3 is 13 amino acids long. DNA for the CDR3: TGTGCCAGCATCCGGGGGGGAAGTGAAAAACTGTTTTTT. Its translation: CASIRGGSEKLFF.

The chain links TRBV4-1 to TRBJ2-1; 8 nucleotides agree with TRBD2. The CDR3 is 15 amino acids. The ends lost 0 bases at V and 8 bases at J; junction bases unmatched: 6. Germline V CDR1 and CDR2: MGHRA, YSYEKL. The DNA for the CDR3 is TGCGCCAGCAGCCAAGAGCAGCGGGAGTGGTATGAGCAGTTCTTC. Amino acids: CASSQEQREWYEQFF.

J is TRBJ1-1 and V is TRBV29-1; unclear D gene. Germline V gene sequence: CDR1 SQVTM, CDR2 ANQGSEA. The CDR3 consists of 13 residues. V was clipped by 4 bases and J by 0 bases, with 9 bases between them. As DNA, the CDR3 is TGCAGCGTTGGAAACCTAATGAACACTGAAGCTTTCTTT. This codes for CSVGNLMNTEAFF.

This clone was counted between two and nine times. The rearrangement uses TRBV28 and TRBJ1-1; D not certain. The CDR3 totals 11 residues. Germline assignment: CDR1 MDHEN and CDR2 SYDVKM. V gave up 7 bases and J gave up 5 bases, with 8 bases separating them. CDR3 sequence reads: CASTGWTEAFF. The DNA of the CDR3 is TGTGCCAGCACTGGGTGGACTGAAGCTTTCTTT.

The rearrangement uses TRBV27 and TRBJ2-3; D is ambiguous. Per the germline V gene, CDR1 is MNHEY and CDR2 is SMNVEV (reference sequence). The CDR3 has 15 residues. V was pared by 6 bases and J by 1 base, with 14 bases between. The CDR3 here is CASSPRFLGTDTQYF. In nucleotides, the CDR3 is TGTGCCAGCAGCCCCCGATTTCTTGGCACAGATACGCAGTATTTT.

The chain recombines TRBV6-6 with TRBJ2-1, with D maybe TRBD1 (5 bases). This CDR3 contains 16 residues. Germline V gene lookup returns CDR1 MNHNY and CDR2 SVGAGI (reference sequence). V lost 5 bases and J lost 7, with 21 bases in between. In nucleotides, the CDR3 is TGTGCCAGCAGTACCTTTGCGGCCAGGGTAGGGAATGAGCAGTTCTTC. It encodes CASSTFAARVGNEQFF.

V usage is TRBV7-3 and J usage is TRBJ2-7, with D hard to call. The germline V and J ends were trimmed by 5 bases and 4 bases, with 12 bases remaining between them. Per the germline V gene, CDR1 is SGHTA and CDR2 is FQGTGA. The CDR3 is 13 residues long. Here the CDR3 reads CASSRTGNYEQYF. Here the CDR3 DNA reads TGTGCCAGCAGCCGGACGGGCAATTACGAGCAGTACTTC.

This rearrangement joins TRBV4-2 to TRBJ2-7; 14 nucleotides agree with TRBD2. The CDR3 loop spans 14 amino acids. The germline CDR1 and CDR2 sequences are LGHNA and YNFKEQ. V dropped 4 bases and J dropped 4; count of bases not matched to a gene: 0. The CDR3 loop reads CASSRTSGGYEQYF. In nucleotides, the CDR3 is TGTGCCAGCAGCCGGACTAGCGGGGGGTACGAGCAGTACTTC.

The chain links TRBV27 to TRBJ2-7; a weak D match, TRBD1 (6 bases). CDR3 length equals 16 residues. CDR1 is MNHEY and CDR2 is SMNVEV in the germline V gene (reference sequence). V was pared by 6 bases and J by 2 bases, with 20 bases between. The CDR3 sequence: CASSKRGYRPTYEQYF. For the CDR3, the DNA is TGTGCCAGCAGCAAAAGGGGGTACAGGCCCACCTACGAGCAGTACTTC.

The chain employs TRBV10-1 and TRBJ2-7; no firm D call. The CDR3 runs to 13 residues. Trimming shortened V by 5 bases and J by 0 bases, and 8 bases separated the two germline ends. Germline assignment: CDR1 WNHNN and CDR2 SYGVQD (reference sequence). The DNA for the CDR3 is TGCGCCAGCAGTCGGTCACCCTCCTACGAGCAGTACTTC. Translation: CASSRSPSYEQYF.